This T cell receptor (beta chain) came from a study of CD8+ T cells in alopecia areata. As for the study in general: Patients took tofacitinib for 6 to 18 months, followed by 6 drug-free months.

CDR1 is SGHTA, CDR2 FQGNSA, per germline. CDR3 length: 13 residues. V was clipped by 5 bases and J by 7 bases, with 14 bases between them. As the sequencing template, cDNA was produced by extracting RNA and reverse transcribing it. Assay: immunoSEQ multiplex PCR; the TCRdb copy retains only in-frame clones and omits some. This sample yields fewer than 150,000 clones, of which more than 30% are seen a single time; 3% to 3.5% belongs to the top ten. With respect to this clone: What it binds is unknown.

Overall study findings and caveats: Lesional tissue from the scalp (especially in alopecia totalis/universalis) showed higher clonality than normal scalp. Sharing of TCR sequences between patients (possibly for HLA-related reasons) was less clear than in mice.

The receptor's source is a human donor with alopecia areata. Sequenced material: CD4+ T cells sorted from blood. The genes are TRBV7-2 and TRBJ1-1, with D uncertain. The CDR3 sequence: CASSLGPVYEAFF. The CDR3 nucleotides read TGTGCCAGCAGCCTAGGACCGGTGTATGAAGCTTTCTTT.